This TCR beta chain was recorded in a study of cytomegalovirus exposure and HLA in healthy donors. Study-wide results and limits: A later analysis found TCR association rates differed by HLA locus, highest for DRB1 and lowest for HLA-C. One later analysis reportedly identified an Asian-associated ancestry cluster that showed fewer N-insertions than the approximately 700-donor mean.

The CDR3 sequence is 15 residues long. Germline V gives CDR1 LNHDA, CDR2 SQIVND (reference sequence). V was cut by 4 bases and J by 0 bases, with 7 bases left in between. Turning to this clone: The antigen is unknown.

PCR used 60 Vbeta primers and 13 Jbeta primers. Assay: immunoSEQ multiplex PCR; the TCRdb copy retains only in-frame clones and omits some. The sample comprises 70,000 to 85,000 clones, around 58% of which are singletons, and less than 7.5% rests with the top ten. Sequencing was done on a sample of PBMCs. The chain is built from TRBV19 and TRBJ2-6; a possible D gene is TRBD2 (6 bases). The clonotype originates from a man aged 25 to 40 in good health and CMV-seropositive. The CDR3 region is CASSTGGSGANVLTF. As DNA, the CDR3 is TGTGCCAGTAGTACCGGGGGCTCTGGGGCCAACGTCCTGACTTTC.